These 29 T cell receptor beta chains were sequenced from one sample in a study of blood T cell repertoires in COVID-19. Generated by immunoSEQ multiplex PCR, the TCRdb table keeps only in-frame clones and is missing some. This sample carries about 280,000 clones, roughly 80% of them seen once, and the ten largest clones take 5%. The specimen sequenced was PBMCs or T cells enriched from blood (not recorded which). The source is a man aged 35-49 years who had been exposed to COVID-19.

The genes are TRBV27 and TRBJ1-1, with 9 bases matching TRBD1. This CDR3 contains 19 residues. Per the germline V gene, CDR1 is MNHEY and CDR2 is SMNVEV (reference sequence). V was clipped by 6 bases and J by 1 base; unmatched bases: 18. This CDR3 is CASSPRRLTGGAGNTEAFF. The CDR3 DNA is TGTGCCAGCAGCCCACGTCGTCTCACAGGGGGCGCGGGGAACACTGAAGCTTTCTTT.

This clone was counted only a few times. The gene calls are TRBV6-5 and TRBJ2-5; D might be TRBD1 (7 bases). The CDR3 is 13 residues long. Per the germline V gene, CDR1 is MNHEY and CDR2 is SVGAGI. The germline V and J ends were trimmed by 8 bases and 5 bases, with 15 bases remaining between them. CDR3 sequence (DNA): TGTGCCAGCCCCAGGGGGGTGAGGGAGACCCAGTACTTC. Translating gives CASPRGVRETQYF.

The rearrangement uses TRBV5-1 and TRBJ2-3; no firm D call. The CDR3 consists of 14 residues. Trimming took off 3 bases at V and 2 bases at J, with 10 bases between the two ends. Germline V CDR1 and CDR2: SGHRS, YFSETQ. CDR3 residues: CASSSRGDTDTQYF. For the CDR3, the DNA is TGCGCCAGCAGCTCACGAGGTGACACAGATACGCAGTATTTT.

This clone was observed once. The rearrangement uses TRBV7-2 and TRBJ2-1; 10 positions match TRBD2. Germline loops: CDR1 SGHTA, CDR2 FQGNSA. V lost 7 bases, J lost 4 bases, and 1 base stayed unmatched. The CDR3 loop spans 13 amino acids. CDR3 sequence: CASNSGGYNEQFF. DNA for the CDR3: TGTGCCAGCAATAGCGGGGGGTACAATGAGCAGTTCTTC.

The chain employs TRBV5-5 and TRBJ1-5; D is unresolved. There are 15 residues in the CDR3. Germline CDR1 is SGHKS and CDR2 is YYEKEE (reference sequence). Trimming removed 0 bases from V and 2 bases from J, with 9 bases in between. The CDR3 DNA reads TGTGCCAGCAGCTTGGCGGGGAGGGGCAATCAGCCCCAGCATTTT. This encodes CASSLAGRGNQPQHF.

This clone was counted a single time. This chain uses TRBV14 with TRBJ2-7; the D is unclear. V was trimmed by 6 bases and J by 0 bases, leaving 9 bases between them. Germline values: CDR1 SGHDN, CDR2 FVKESK. This CDR3 is built from 13 residues. The CDR3 DNA reads as TGTGCCAGCAGTCCCGCTAGCTCCTACGAGCAGTACTTC. Translation gives CASSPASSYEQYF.

The chain uses TRBV11-2 and TRBJ2-3; 7 bases match TRBD1. The CDR3 has 14 residues. Per germline, CDR1 SGHAT and CDR2 FQNNGV. Trimming cost V 5 bases and J 2 bases; bases outside gene matches: 4. In nucleotides, the CDR3 is TGTGCCAGCAGCACTGGGACAGCCACAGATACGCAGTATTTT. Its translation is CASSTGTATDTQYF.

This chain joins TRBV20-1 and TRBJ2-1; D not certain. The CDR3 runs to 10 residues. The germline V and J ends were trimmed by 6 bases and 8 bases, with 8 bases remaining between them. CDR1 and CDR2 from the germline V gene are DFQATT and SNEGSKA (reference sequence). CDR3 in DNA: TGCAGTGCCTTTTTTGATGAGCAGTTCTTC. It encodes CSAFFDEQFF.

This clone appeared once. J is TRBJ1-5 and V is TRBV24-1; TRBD1 is a possible D gene (6 bases). This CDR3 is 15 amino acids long. The germline gives CDR1 KGHDR, CDR2 SFDVKD. Trimming took off 3 bases at V and 7 bases at J, with 15 bases between the two ends. Here the CDR3 DNA reads TGTGCCACCAGTGATCAGAGGGGGTGGGGGCAGCCCCAGCATTTT. It is translated as CATSDQRGWGQPQHF.

This chain links TRBV19 with TRBJ1-1, with unresolved D. Looked up from germline, CDR1 is LNHDA and CDR2 is SQIVND (reference sequence). The germline V and J ends were trimmed by 1 base and 2 bases, with 5 bases remaining between them. The CDR3 loop spans 13 amino acids. CDR3 DNA sequence: TGTGCCAGTAGTATAGGAGGAAACACTGAAGCTTTCTTT. Protein sequence: CASSIGGNTEAFF.

The chain uses TRBV3-1 (or the pseudogene TRBV3-2) and TRBJ2-1; weak D call: TRBD2 (5 bases). The CDR3 runs 17 residues. Germline CDR1 is LGHDT and CDR2 is YNNKEL (reference sequence). The V gene lost 3 bases and the J gene lost 3 bases, with 18 bases spanning the gap. Written as DNA, the CDR3 is TGTGCCAGCAGCCAGACCCTACTAGGATCCTTCTACAATGAGCAGTTCTTC. Translated: CASSQTLLGSFYNEQFF.

The chain carries TRBV9 and TRBJ2-2; D uncertain. Looked up from germline, CDR1 is SGDLS and CDR2 is YYNGEE. The CDR3 is 14 amino acids. The germline V and J ends were trimmed by 4 bases and 6 bases, with 13 bases remaining between them. The CDR3 DNA follows: TGTGCCAGCAGCCCCCCCCCGGGTGCCGGGGAGCTGTTTTTT. This gives the protein CASSPPPGAGELFF. Looking up the rest from reference TRBV9 and TRBJ2-2 gives the full variable domain: DSGVTQTPKHLITATGQRVTLRCSPRSGDLSVYWYQQSLDQGLQFLIQYYNGEERAKGNILERFSAQQFPDLHSELNLSSLELGDSALYFCASSPPPGAGELFFGEGSRLTVL.

The J gene is TRBJ1-1, the V gene TRBV11-2, with D perhaps matching TRBD1 (5 bases). The germline V gene encodes CDR1 SGHAT and CDR2 FQNNGV. Trimming cost V 6 bases and J 1 base, with 9 bases left between them. This CDR3 has 13 residues. DNA for the CDR3: TGTGCCAGCAGTCACAGGCCGAACACTGAAGCTTTCTTT. It translates to CASSHRPNTEAFF.

The CDR3 region is CASSLGTGIYEQYF. For the CDR3, the DNA is TGCGCCAGCAGCTTAGGGACAGGGATTTACGAGCAGTACTTC. The chain recombines TRBV5-1 with TRBJ2-7; 9 positions match TRBD1. Germline V gene sequence: CDR1 SGHRS, CDR2 YFSETQ. With V trimmed by 2 bases and J by 4 bases, 4 bases remained unmatched. This CDR3 has 14 amino acids.

V gene TRBV6-5 combines with J gene TRBJ2-3, with D unclear. Deletions cut 7 bases from V and 2 bases from J, with 10 bases between. Germline V gene lookup returns CDR1 MNHEY and CDR2 SVGAGI. This CDR3 has 13 residues. This CDR3 reads CASKAPATDTQYF. The CDR3, as DNA: TGTGCCAGCAAAGCGCCCGCCACAGATACGCAGTATTTT.

The gene calls are TRBV19 and TRBJ2-5, with 10 positions matching TRBD1. The CDR3 contains 19 residues. V lost 0 bases and J lost 2; bases outside the gene matches: 12. Germline V lookup: CDR1 LNHDA, CDR2 SQIVND (reference sequence). The chain's CDR3 is CASSIDPRPGQGRQETQYF. Written as DNA, the CDR3 is TGTGCCAGTAGTATAGACCCCAGACCGGGACAGGGGCGTCAAGAGACCCAGTACTTC.

Only one count was recorded for this clone. The chain recombines TRBV6-5 with TRBJ1-2, with a tentative D call TRBD1 (5 bases). Germline CDR1 reads MNHEY; CDR2 reads SVGAGI. The CDR3 is 13 amino acids. V dropped 6 bases and J dropped 0 bases, with 8 bases sitting between them. For the CDR3, the DNA is TGTGCCAGCAGAACGGGGGCTAACTATGGCTACACCTTC. It is translated as CASRTGANYGYTF.

The chain couples TRBV9 to TRBJ2-1; weak D call: TRBD2 (5 bases). Germline V CDR1 and CDR2: SGDLS, YYNGEE. CDR3 length: 15 amino acids. V lost 1 base to trimming and J lost 3 bases, with 11 bases between them. The CDR3 reads CASSVRGSYYNEQFF. The DNA of the CDR3 is TGTGCCAGCAGCGTAAGAGGGAGCTACTACAATGAGCAGTTCTTC.

The chain is built from TRBV12-3 or TRBV12-4 and TRBJ1-2; a possible D gene is TRBD1 (5 bases). The CDR3 spans 12 residues. V lost 1 base, J lost 5 bases, and 5 bases lay in between. The CDR3 region is CASSLGTYGYTF. In DNA, the CDR3 is TGTGCCAGCAGTTTAGGGACATATGGCTACACCTTC.

This clone came up once. CDR3 bases: TGTGCCAGCAGTGGAGCGGCGGGCATAGGGGAGCTGTTTTTT. This translates into CASSGAAGIGELFF. The chain carries TRBV6-1 and TRBJ2-2; a weak D match, TRBD2 (5 bases). Germline lookup yields CDR1 MNHNS and CDR2 SASEGT. There are 14 residues in the CDR3. Trimming left V 4 bases short and J 8 bases short, with 14 bases between.

The V call is TRBV19, the J call TRBJ2-2; 9 bases are shared with TRBD1. The trim removed 7 bases at V and 5 bases at J, leaving 17 bases unmatched. Germline assignment: CDR1 LNHDA and CDR2 SQIVND (reference sequence). This CDR3 contains 18 residues. The CDR3, as DNA: TGTGCCAGTACCCCACTCTCCGGGACAGGGATTGTTACCGGGGAGCTGTTTTTT. It yields the protein CASTPLSGTGIVTGELFF.

The chain couples TRBV5-6 to TRBJ2-1; the match to TRBD2 covers 13 bases. V lost 5 bases, J lost 14 bases, and 10 bases stayed unmatched. Per germline, CDR1 SGHDT and CDR2 YYEEEE. The length of the CDR3 is 14 residues. CDR3 sequence reads: CASSVLAGGPREFF. The CDR3 DNA is TGTGCCAGCAGTGTACTAGCGGGAGGGCCCCGCGAGTTCTTC.

The chain is built from TRBV3-1 (or the pseudogene TRBV3-2) and TRBJ2-7; 7 positions match TRBD2. Trimming cost V 4 bases and J 2 bases; bases outside gene matches: 8. The CDR3 loop spans 15 amino acids. Germline V gene data show CDR1 as LGHDT and CDR2 as YNNKEL (reference sequence). The CDR3 protein is CASSPNSGLTYEQYF. CDR3 in DNA: TGTGCCAGCAGCCCCAATAGCGGGTTGACCTACGAGCAGTACTTC.

The chain joins TRBV5-1 to TRBJ1-1; 7 bases are shared with TRBD1. Germline V gene sequence: CDR1 SGHRS, CDR2 YFSETQ. The ends lost 0 bases at V and 6 bases at J; junction bases unmatched: 5. The CDR3 contains 14 residues. The CDR3 DNA sequence: TGCGCCAGCAGCTTGGTTCAGGGGGACTCTGAAGCTTTCTTT. Translation gives CASSLVQGDSEAFF.

The chain links TRBV7-2 to TRBJ1-1; D may be TRBD1 (6 bases). Trimming pared 4 bases from V and 4 bases from J, leaving 10 bases between. The CDR3 is made up of 13 amino acids. Per germline, CDR1 SGHTA and CDR2 FQGNSA. This chain's CDR3 is CASSYLGGTEAFF. The CDR3 bases are TGTGCCAGCAGCTACTTAGGGGGCACTGAAGCTTTCTTT.

Here the CDR3 DNA reads TGTGCCATCAGTGAGGGGGCGGGGGGCCCTGGCTACACCTTC. It specifies CAISEGAGGPGYTF. V and J are TRBV10-3 and TRBJ1-2; D may be TRBD1 (6 bases). Trimming removed 2 bases at V and 7 bases at J, with 14 bases between. CDR3 length: 14 residues. From germline, CDR1 is ENHRY and CDR2 SYGVKD.

The V and J genes are TRBV7-2 and TRBJ2-3, with 8 bases fitting TRBD2. CDR1 and CDR2 (germline): SGHTA, FQGNSA. V shed 2 bases, J shed 13 bases, and the junction held 5 bases outside the gene matches. The CDR3 contains 12 residues. The CDR3 nucleotides read TGTGCCAGCAGCTTATTGCGGGAGGAGGAGTATTTT. Amino acids: CASSLLREEEYF.

CDR3 in DNA: TGTGCCTGGAGGGCTAGACTAGCCAAAAACATTCAGTACTTC. It is translated as CAWRARLAKNIQYF. The V gene is TRBV30, the J gene TRBJ2-4; D remains unclear. CDR1 and CDR2 from the germline V gene are GTSNPN and SVGIG (reference sequence). This CDR3 comprises 14 residues. Trimming took 3 bases from V and 0 from J, leaving 9 bases between them.

The CDR3 reads CASSTRQGQFF. The CDR3, as DNA: TGTGCCAGCAGTACCCGACAGGGGCAGTTCTTC. The V call is TRBV12-3 or TRBV12-4, the J call TRBJ2-1, with 7 nucleotides matching TRBD1. Trimming removed 5 bases from V and 12 bases from J; junction bases left unmatched: 4. The CDR3 loop spans 11 amino acids.